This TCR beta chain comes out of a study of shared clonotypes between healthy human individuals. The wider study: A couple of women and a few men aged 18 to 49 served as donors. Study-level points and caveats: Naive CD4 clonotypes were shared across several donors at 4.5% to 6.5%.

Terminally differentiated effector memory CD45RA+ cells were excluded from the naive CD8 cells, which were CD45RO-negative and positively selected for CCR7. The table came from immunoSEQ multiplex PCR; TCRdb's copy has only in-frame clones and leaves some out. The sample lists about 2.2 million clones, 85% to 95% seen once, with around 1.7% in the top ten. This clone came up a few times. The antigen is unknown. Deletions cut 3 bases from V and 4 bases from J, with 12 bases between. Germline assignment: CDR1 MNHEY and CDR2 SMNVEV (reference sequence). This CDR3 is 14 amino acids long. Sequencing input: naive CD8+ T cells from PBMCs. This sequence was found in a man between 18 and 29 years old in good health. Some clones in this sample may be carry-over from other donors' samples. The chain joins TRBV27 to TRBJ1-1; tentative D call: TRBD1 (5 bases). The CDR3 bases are TGTGCCAGCAGTTTCCAGGGCAGCGCCACTGAAGCTTTCTTT. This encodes CASSFQGSATEAFF.